This is a list of T cell receptor beta chains from one sample in a study of technical replicates of blood from a handful of donors. Profiled with immunoSEQ multiplex PCR; TCRdb holds only in-frame clones, not every one. The data show about 66,000 clones, roughly 90% seen once. Sequencing used PBMCs. The receptors here all came from a human donor in good health. Some clones in this sample may be carry-over from other donors' samples. Both conserved end residues are part of each CDR3.

TRBV19,CASSTGNHETQYF
TRBV29-1,CSGTNVNTEAFF
TRBV2,CASRESGIYSNQPQHF
TRBV6-1,CASSGRQGSEQFF
TRBV6-4,CASSDSIGSGKF
TRBV4-2,CASSPRFGGLHTGELFF
TRBV10-3,CAIKGGLAGDRSYNEQFF
TRBV5-4,CASSLGGGGYGYTF
TRBV4-2,CASSRTSGSQETQYF
TRBV5-6,CASSLGRQGNTEAFF
TRBV19,CASRTSGANTQYF
TRBV12-2,CASRLPAQERGGDNEQFF
TRBV7-8,CASSPRGSSYEQYF
TRBV6-1,CASSDGQGGSPQHF
TRBV5-8,CASSRRVLNTGELFF
TRBV5-1,CASSFDRARTEAFF
TRBV28,CASTTQGAGTQYF
TRBV5-5,CASSLDPGSDSPLHF
TRBV25-1,CASLPGGPYNEQFF
TRBV18,CASSPEGTSYEQYF
TRBV11-2,CASSFIASRYGSYNEQFF
TRBV7-9,CASSSNRGPGANVLTF
TRBV7-2,CASSLYTTTFSAFF
TRBV6-6,CASRRGRTSTDTQYF
TRBV9,CASSVDGSTYNEQFF
TRBV27,CASSSLQGSYGYTF
TRBV27,CASSLSKGLAGGNEQFF
TRBV4-1,CASSLTSSGGTNTQYF
TRBV11-2,CASSLGGGPFLETQYF
TRBV5-1,CASSLGQSSGNTIYF
TRBV5-6,CASSFGQGIWGETQYF
TRBV6-5,CASSLAGNSYEQYF
TRBV5-8,CASSLLLSSYNSPLHF
TRBV4-2,CASSQVGGAGSGANVLTF
TRBV4-3,CASSQDPTGSSYNEQFF